The entry below gives a single T cell receptor (beta chain) sequence along with its context. The sample is drawn from a study of immune characterization of retroperitoneal liposarcoma. CDR1 is MNHEY, CDR2 SVGAGI, per germline. This CDR3 is 15 amino acids long. Trimming took 6 bases from V and 3 from J; bases not matched to a gene: 7. TCRdb ran MiXCR on the PCR reads and lists one entry per CDR3 protein. Among about 10,000 distinct CDR3 sequences, roughly 35% were seen once, and the ten largest hold about a tenth. V and J are TRBV6-5 and TRBJ2-3; 9 nucleotides agree with TRBD2. This clonotype was obtained from a female donor with retroperitoneal liposarcoma. Specimen: tumor tissue. The CDR3 reads CASRASGAFTDTQYF. The CDR3 DNA reads TGTGCCAGCAGGGCTAGCGGGGCATTTACAGATACGCAGTATTTT.